The TCR beta chain under discussion was sequenced for a study of cytomegalovirus exposure and HLA in healthy donors. Across the study: One earlier analysis, a look at around 180 million T cells, found approximately 120 million unique TCR beta sequences. Study outcomes and limitations: Later work showed greater clonal expansion in HLA-associated TCR beta chains than in equally common others. As immune exposure information, only CMV serostatus was available.

Per the germline V gene, CDR1 is SGHDN and CDR2 is FVKESK. The V end lost 4 bases, the J end lost 6 bases, and 15 bases lay between the germline ends. This CDR3 is 14 amino acids long. As regards this clone: The antigen is not known.

PCR was performed using 60 Vbeta and 13 Jbeta primers. Data came from immunoSEQ multiplex PCR; TCRdb stores just in-frame clones and leaves some out. This sample contains around 50,000 clones. The TCR sequence derives from a woman between 40 and 50 years old in good health and CMV-seronegative. The chain is built from TRBV14 and TRBJ1-1; tentative D call: TRBD1 (6 bases). The sequencing sample was made of PBMCs. The DNA of the CDR3 is TGTGCCAGCAGCCCCGGGGGGCAGGGCGCTGAAGCTTTCTTT. This sequence encodes CASSPGGQGAEAFF.